Listed here are 18 T cell receptor beta chains from one sample, sequenced in a study of T cells in Graves' hyperthyroidism and ophthalmopathy. RNA transcripts yielded amplified TCR beta CDR3 regions. The HTBI set primed first-round TCR CDR3 RT-PCR. MiXCR, run by TCRdb on the multiplex PCR reads, gives a single entry per CDR3 protein. This table has roughly 350,000 distinct CDR3 sequences, approximately 14% appearing once. The specimen was blood. Receptor source: a woman aged 25 to 39 with Graves' ophthalmopathy.

This clonotype was detected many times. The rearrangement uses TRBV20-1 and TRBJ2-1; 10 positions match TRBD2. Germline CDR1 DFQATT, CDR2 SNEGSKA (reference sequence). Trimming at V came to 6 bases and at J to 10 bases, leaving 9 bases not matched to a gene. The CDR3 loop spans 13 amino acids. The CDR3 spells CSARSGGAWEQFF. CDR3 nucleotides: TGCAGTGCCAGGAGCGGGGGGGCGTGGGAGCAGTTCTTC.

The chain combines TRBV5-1 with TRBJ2-7, with TRBD2 as a possible D gene (5 bases). CDR1 is SGHRS, CDR2 YFSETQ, per germline. Trimming removed 4 bases from V and 5 bases from J, with 16 bases in between. This CDR3 region has 14 residues. Here the CDR3 DNA reads TGCGCCAGCAGCAATGGTGAGGGCCGGGACGAGCAGTACTTC. Its protein is CASSNGEGRDEQYF.

This chain joins TRBV7-3 and TRBJ1-1, with a tentative D call TRBD1 (5 bases). Deletions cut 1 base from V and 6 bases from J, with 9 bases between. Germline V gene data show CDR1 as SGHTA and CDR2 as FQGTGA. This CDR3 is 13 amino acids long. Here the CDR3 reads CASSLNRGAEAFF. CDR3 coding DNA: TGTGCCAGCAGCTTAAATCGGGGGGCTGAAGCTTTCTTT.

This clonotype occurred a few times. A junction boundary mismatches the germline segment, possibly from a read error. V gene TRBV18 combines with J gene TRBJ1-5; 8 bases fit TRBD1. The CDR3 contains 13 residues. Germline V gives CDR1 KGHSH, CDR2 LQKENI. CDR3 sequence (DNA): TGTGCCAGCTCGCCACAGGGGGATCAGCCCCAGCATTTT. Protein: CASSPQGDQPQHF.

The chain links TRBV19 to TRBJ2-7, with TRBD1 matching over 8 bases. V shed 10 bases, J shed 4 bases, and the junction held 12 bases outside the gene matches. This CDR3 has 14 residues. The germline V gene has CDR1 LNHDA and CDR2 SQIVND (reference sequence). The CDR3 DNA sequence: TGTGCCACCCAATCCGGGCAGGGGGCGTACGAGCAGTACTTC. Amino acid sequence: CATQSGQGAYEQYF.

This clonotype was counted a few times. The chain is built from TRBV27 and TRBJ2-1, with 7 bases that match TRBD1. CDR1 is MNHEY and CDR2 is SMNVEV in the germline V gene (reference sequence). The CDR3 has 13 amino acids. Trimming at V came to 2 bases and at J to 6 bases, leaving 1 base not matched to a gene. The CDR3 nucleotides read TGTGCCAGCAGTTTAGGACAGGCCAATGAGCAGTTCTTC. It codes for CASSLGQANEQFF.

This clonotype has ten or more counts. The chain combines TRBV2 with TRBJ2-1; 9 bases line up with TRBD1. J lost 9 bases, V lost 6 bases, and 9 bases had no gene match. The CDR3 spans 14 residues. CDR1 is SNHLY and CDR2 is FYNNEI in the germline V gene. The CDR3 nucleotides read TGTGCCAGCAGGCGGGACAGGGCCGTTGGTGAGCAGTTCTTC. Encoded protein: CASRRDRAVGEQFF. The variable domain in full, with the rest retrieved from reference TRBV2 and TRBJ2-1, is EPEVTQTPSHQVTQMGQEVILRCVPISNHLYFYWYRQILGQKVEFLVSFYNNEISEKSEIFDDQFSVERPDGSNFTLKIRSTKLEDSAMYFCASRRDRAVGEQFFGPGTRLTVL.

This clonotype was detected a few times. This rearrangement joins TRBV9 to TRBJ2-2; 9 bases line up with TRBD2. The CDR3 contains 15 residues. Germline CDR1 and CDR2: SGDLS and YYNGEE. V lost 6 bases and J lost 3; bases outside the gene matches: 6. The CDR3 loop reads CASTLSGGHTGELFF. As DNA, the CDR3 is TGTGCCAGCACCCTTAGCGGGGGTCACACCGGGGAGCTGTTTTTT.

This clonotype has just a few counts. The chain employs TRBV7-9 and TRBJ2-2; D is unclear. The CDR3 contains 14 residues. Germline V gene lookup returns CDR1 SEHNR and CDR2 FQNEAQ (reference sequence). The germline V and J ends were trimmed by 4 bases and 4 bases, with 10 bases remaining between them. In nucleotides, the CDR3 is TGTGCCAGCAGCTCCTTTGACGGCACCGGGGAGCTGTTTTTT. Translated: CASSSFDGTGELFF.

In its sample, this clonotype was seen many times. The DNA for the CDR3 is TGTGCCAGCAGTAAGCCGGGACAGGGACCCATGAACACTGAAGCTTTCTTT. The encoded protein is CASSKPGQGPMNTEAFF. The genes are TRBV27 and TRBJ1-1, with 9 positions matching TRBD1. This CDR3 has 17 amino acids. The V and J ends lost 5 bases and 0 bases, in that order; junction bases with no gene match: 10. The germline CDR1 and CDR2 sequences are MNHEY and SMNVEV (reference sequence).

This clonotype was counted ten times or more. The rearrangement links TRBV30 to TRBJ2-1; TRBD2 aligns across 10 bases. In germline, CDR1 is GTSNPN, CDR2 SVGIG (reference sequence). This CDR3 contains 14 residues. The V segment lost 2 bases and the J segment 4 bases; nucleotides outside the gene matches: 2. The CDR3 sequence: CAWSRTSGYNEQFF. DNA of the CDR3: TGTGCCTGGAGTAGGACTAGCGGATACAATGAGCAGTTCTTC.

The sample holds many counts of this clonotype. The J gene is TRBJ1-2, the V gene TRBV28, with D perhaps TRBD1 (6 bases). The germline gives CDR1 MDHEN, CDR2 SYDVKM. Trimming took off 8 bases at V and 8 bases at J, with 12 bases between the two ends. The CDR3 has 11 amino acids. CDR3 loop: CASYSGGGYTF. As DNA, the CDR3 is TGTGCCAGCTATTCGGGGGGCGGCTACACCTTC.

This clonotype has a handful of counts. This rearrangement joins TRBV4-2 to TRBJ1-2; 7 bases align to TRBD1. CDR1 LGHNA and CDR2 YNFKEQ come from the germline V gene. Unmatched junction bases numbered 7, after V lost 0 bases and J lost 3 bases. The CDR3 is 16 residues long. CDR3 region: CASSQEGTVFDYGYTF. As DNA, the CDR3 is TGTGCCAGCAGCCAAGAAGGGACAGTCTTTGACTATGGCTACACCTTC.

This clonotype was seen only a few times. As DNA, the CDR3 is TGTGCCAGCAGGTTTGGAGGGCTGAATTCACCCCTCCACTTT. Amino acid sequence: CASRFGGLNSPLHF. The V call is TRBV5-4, the J call TRBJ1-6; D is uncertain. CDR1 and CDR2 (germline): SGHNT, YYREEE (reference sequence). This CDR3 is built from 14 residues. Trimming stripped 5 bases from V and 7 bases from J, with 13 bases between.

The chain is built from TRBV12-3 or TRBV12-4 and TRBJ2-1, with D possibly called TRBD1 or TRBD2 (5 bases each). Deletions cut 6 bases from V and 0 bases from J, with 18 bases between. The CDR3 is 17 amino acids. The CDR3, as DNA: TGTGCCAGCAGCGGGGCTACCCCACTCAGCTCCTACAATGAGCAGTTCTTC. Its protein is CASSGATPLSSYNEQFF.

This sequence joins TRBV24-1 and TRBJ2-2, with D hard to call. Trimming removed 7 bases at V and 4 bases at J, with 6 bases between. The CDR3 spans 12 residues. The V gene's germline CDR1 is KGHDR and CDR2 SFDVKD. CDR3 DNA sequence: TGTGCCACCAGCCCCCTCACCGGGGAGCTGTTTTTT. Encoded protein: CATSPLTGELFF.

This clonotype appeared many times. The chain combines TRBV12-3 or TRBV12-4 with TRBJ2-5, with 9 nucleotides matching TRBD2. This CDR3 is built from 15 residues. With V trimmed by 4 bases and J by 2 bases, 5 bases remained unmatched. This CDR3 reads CASSSASGVQETQYF. Here the CDR3 DNA reads TGTGCCAGCAGTTCAGCTAGCGGGGTACAAGAGACCCAGTACTTC.

This clonotype was detected many times. The chain combines TRBV12-3 or TRBV12-4 with TRBJ2-5; the match to TRBD2 covers 8 bases. The CDR3 length is 15 residues. V lost 4 bases to trimming and J lost 5 bases; unmatched junction nucleotides: 9. The CDR3 DNA reads TGTGCCAGCAGTTCGGTCGGGGGGGCCTTGGAGACCCAGTACTTC. Translated: CASSSVGGALETQYF.